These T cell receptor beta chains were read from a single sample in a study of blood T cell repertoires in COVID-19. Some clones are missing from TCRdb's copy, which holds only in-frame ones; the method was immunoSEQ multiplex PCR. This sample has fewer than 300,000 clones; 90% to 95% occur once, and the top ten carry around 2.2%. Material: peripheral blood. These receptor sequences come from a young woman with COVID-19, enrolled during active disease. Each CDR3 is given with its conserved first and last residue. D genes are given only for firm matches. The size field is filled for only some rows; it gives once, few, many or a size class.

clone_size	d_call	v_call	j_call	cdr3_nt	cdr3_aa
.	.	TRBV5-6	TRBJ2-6	TGTGCCAGCAGCTTGGAGGGGGAGCTCGGGGCCAACGTCCTGACTTTC	CASSLEGELGANVLTF
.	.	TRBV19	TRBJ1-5	TGTGCCAGTAGTGGCAGGGTAGGCAATCAGCCCCAGCATTTT	CASSGRVGNQPQHF
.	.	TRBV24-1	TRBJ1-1	TGTGCCACCAGCCCTCAGGGTGGCACTGAAGCTTTCTTT	CATSPQGGTEAFF
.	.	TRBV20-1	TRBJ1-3	TGCAGTGCTAGAACAGGAAACACCATATATTTT	CSARTGNTIYF
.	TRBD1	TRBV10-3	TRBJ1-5	TGTGCCACCCCCCGGGACAGGGACCAGCCCCAGCATTTT	CATPRDRDQPQHF
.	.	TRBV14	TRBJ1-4	TGTGCCAGCAGCCGAGGAGGAGAAAAACTGTTTTTT	CASSRGGEKLFF
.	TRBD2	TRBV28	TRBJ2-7	TGTGCCAGCATCGCCTGGAGCAGCGGGGGTTCCTACGAGCAGTACTTC	CASIAWSSGGSYEQYF
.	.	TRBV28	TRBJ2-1	TGTGCCAGCAGTTCCTATCGACAGGCTAGCTCCTACAATGAGCAGTTCTTC	CASSSYRQASSYNEQFF
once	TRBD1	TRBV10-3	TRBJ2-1	TGTGCCATTTCATCCCGGACAGGCGTCGACAATGAGCAGTTCTTC	CAISSRTGVDNEQFF
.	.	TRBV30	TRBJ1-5	TGTGCCTGGAGTGTTGGGGCAGGGGCGATGGGTGGGCCCCAGCATTTT	CAWSVGAGAMGGPQHF
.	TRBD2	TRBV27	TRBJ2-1	TGTGCCAGCGGATCTAGCGGGTACAATGAGCAGTTCTTC	CASGSSGYNEQFF
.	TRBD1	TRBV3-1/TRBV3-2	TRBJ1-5	TGTGCCAGCAGCCAAGGACAGGGCGGTCAGCCCCAGCATTTT	CASSQGQGGQPQHF
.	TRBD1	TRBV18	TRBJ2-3	TGTGCCAGCTCACCAGGGACAGATCTAGATACGCAGTATTTT	CASSPGTDLDTQYF
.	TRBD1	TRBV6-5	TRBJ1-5	TGTGCCAGCAGTTACTCCCGGGACAGTAATCAGCCCCAGCATTTT	CASSYSRDSNQPQHF
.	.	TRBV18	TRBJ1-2	TGTGCCAGCTCACCCGCGGGGGAGGTCTATGGCTACACCTTC	CASSPAGEVYGYTF
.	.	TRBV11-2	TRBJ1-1	TGTGCCAGCAGCTTCAAGGGACAGAACACTGAAGCTTTCTTT	CASSFKGQNTEAFF
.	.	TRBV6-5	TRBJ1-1	TGTGCCAGCAACGGAGACAGAGACACTGAAGCTTTCTTT	CASNGDRDTEAFF
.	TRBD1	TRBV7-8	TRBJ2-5	TGTGCCAGCAGCTCTACGACAGGGAAAGAGACCCAGTACTTC	CASSSTTGKETQYF
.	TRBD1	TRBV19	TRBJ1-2	TGTGCCAGTAGTGGACAGGGCCCCTATGGCTACACCTTC	CASSGQGPYGYTF
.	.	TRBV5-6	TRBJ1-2	TGTGCCAGCAGCTTGACCAGGAACTATGGCTACACCTTC	CASSLTRNYGYTF
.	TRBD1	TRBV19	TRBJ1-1	TGTGCCAGTAGTCCTACAGGGGTGGACACTGAAGCTTTCTTT	CASSPTGVDTEAFF
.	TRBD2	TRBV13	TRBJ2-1	TGTGCCAGCAGCTTCGGACTAGCGGGAGCAGGGGAGCAGTTCTTC	CASSFGLAGAGEQFF
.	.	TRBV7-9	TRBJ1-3	TGTGCCAGCAGCTTAAGGGGCCCCTCTGGAAACACCATATATTTT	CASSLRGPSGNTIYF
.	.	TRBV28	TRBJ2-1	TGTGCCAGCACCACGAGGGATGAGCAGTTCTTC	CASTTRDEQFF
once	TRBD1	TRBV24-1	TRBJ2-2	TGTGCCACCAGTGACCCCAGGGGGAATGGCGGGGAGCTGTTTTTT	CATSDPRGNGGELFF
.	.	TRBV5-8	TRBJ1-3	TGTGCCAGCAGCTTGGCCATCACGGGGAGTGGAAACACCATATATTTT	CASSLAITGSGNTIYF
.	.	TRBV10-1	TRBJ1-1	TGCGCCAGCAGCTCACACGGGGGGGGAATGGCAGCTTTCTTT	CASSSHGGGMAAFF
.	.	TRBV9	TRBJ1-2	TGTGCCAGCAGCGCCCTACAGGGACCCGCGCCTAACTATGGCTACACCTTC	CASSALQGPAPNYGYTF
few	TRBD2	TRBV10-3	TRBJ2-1	TGTGCCATCAGTGAGTCGGGGGGGAGAGATGAGCAGTTCTTC	CAISESGGRDEQFF
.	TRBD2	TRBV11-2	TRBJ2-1	TGTGCCAGCAGCTTATGGGGAGGACTAGCGGTTTCCTACAATGAGCAGTTCTTC	CASSLWGGLAVSYNEQFF
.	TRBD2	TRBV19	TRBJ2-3	TGTGCCAGTAGTCCCCGACTAGCGGGATACACAGATACGCAGTATTTT	CASSPRLAGYTDTQYF
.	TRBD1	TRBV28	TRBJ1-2	TGTGCCAGCAGACGACCTACAGGGGGATTGGATGGCTACACCTTC	CASRRPTGGLDGYTF
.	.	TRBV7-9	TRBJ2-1	TGTGCCAGCAGCCCATCTACAGTTTTCAATGAGCAGTTCTTC	CASSPSTVFNEQFF
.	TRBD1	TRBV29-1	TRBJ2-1	TGCAGCGTTGGACAGGGGATGGGTGAGCAGTTCTTC	CSVGQGMGEQFF
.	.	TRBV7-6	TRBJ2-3	TGTGCCAGCAGCTTAGTAGGTGGCAGGGCCACAGATACGCAGTATTTT	CASSLVGGRATDTQYF
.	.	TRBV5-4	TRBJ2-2	TGTGCCAGCAGCTTGGCCGGTACCAGGCCCGGGGAGCTGTTTTTT	CASSLAGTRPGELFF
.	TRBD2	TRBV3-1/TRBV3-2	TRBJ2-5	TGTGCCAGCAGCCAACCGACTAGCGTGCAAGAGACCCAGTACTTC	CASSQPTSVQETQYF
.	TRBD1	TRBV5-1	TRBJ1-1	TGCGCCAGCAGCTTGGACACAGGGGGCACTGAAGCTTTCTTT	CASSLDTGGTEAFF
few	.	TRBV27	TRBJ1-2	TGTGCCAGCAGTCCCCGACAGACCTATGGCTACACCTTC	CASSPRQTYGYTF
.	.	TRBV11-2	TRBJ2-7	TGTGCCAGCAGCTTAGCCCGCTCTGAGAGCTCCTACGAGCAGTACTTC	CASSLARSESSYEQYF
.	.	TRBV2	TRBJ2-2	TGTGCCAGCAGCTCCGACAGCCCTTCGGAGCTGTTTTTT	CASSSDSPSELFF
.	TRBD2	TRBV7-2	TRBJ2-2	TGTGCCAGCAGCTTAGATACTAGCGCCCTTGGGGGGGAGCTGTTTTTT	CASSLDTSALGGELFF
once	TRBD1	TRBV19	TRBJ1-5	TGTGCCAGTAGTATAGAGGCAGGGGGTGGCAATCAGCCCCAGCATTTT	CASSIEAGGGNQPQHF
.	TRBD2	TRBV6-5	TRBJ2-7	TGTGCCAGCAAGAGGACTAGCGGGGGCTACGAGCAGTACTTC	CASKRTSGGYEQYF